This is a list of T cell receptor beta chains from one sample in a study of tumor and adjacent non-tumor tissue in lung cancer. TCRdb fed the multiplex PCR reads into MiXCR, producing one record per CDR3 protein. This repertoire shows around 210,000 distinct CDR3 sequences, 71% found once; its top ten account for approximately 25%. Sequenced sample: lung tumor tissue. These receptors all come from a man in his 60s with non-small cell lung cancer. CDR3s include the opening cysteine and the closing phenylalanine or tryptophan. A D gene is named only where the DNA matches it firmly. Size tells how often a clone was seen (once, few, many) or the class of an expanded clone, and some rows leave it out.

TRBV6-2/TRBV6-3	TRBJ2-1	NA	NA	TGTGCTAGCAGTCGGGACCATACTGAGTCCTACAATGAGCAGTTCTTC	CASSRDHTESYNEQFF
TRBV20-1	TRBJ2-2	NA	NA	TGCAGTGCTAGAGCGATGAGGGTTAGCACCGGGGAGCCGTTTTTT	CSARAMRVSTGEPFF
TRBV6-2/TRBV6-3	TRBJ1-1	NA	NA	TGTGCCAGCAGTTACTCGGGACTCTTATTGCAGGCTTTCTTT	CASSYSGLLLQAFF
TRBV6-5	TRBJ2-1	many	TRBD2	TGTGCCAGCACTAGCGGGAGATACAATGAGCAGTTCTTC	CASTSGRYNEQFF
TRBV5-6	TRBJ2-3	NA	NA	TGTGCCAGCAGCTTGGACGTAACCTTTCGCACAGATACGCAGTATTTT	CASSLDVTFRTDTQYF
TRBV20-1	TRBJ1-1	NA	NA	TGTAGTGCTACCATAGGGGTGTTGAACACTGAAGCTTTCTTT	CSATIGVLNTEAFF
TRBV24-1	TRBJ1-1	NA	NA	TGTACCACCAGTGATGCGACAGATCCGACTGAGGCTTTCTTT	CTTSDATDPTEAFF
TRBV5-6	TRBJ2-1	many	TRBD2	TGTGCCCCTAAGCGGGGGATGAATGAGCAGTTCTTC	CAPKRGMNEQFF
TRBV11-3	TRBJ1-1	NA	NA	TGTGCCGGCATATTAAGTCCAGGGGCGGGTACTGAAGCTTTCTTT	CAGILSPGAGTEAFF
TRBV5-1	TRBJ1-6	once	NA	TGCGCCAGCAGCCCCTCCGGTAGCTCCTATAATTCACCCCTCCACTTT	CASSPSGSSYNSPLHF
TRBV20-1	TRBJ2-5	NA	NA	TGCAGTGCTAGAAGCGACGAGCGGGCGATTGAGACCCAGTACTTC	CSARSDERAIETQYF
TRBV20-1	TRBJ2-1	NA	TRBD2	TGCAGTGCTGACTCAGCGGGGGGACAGTGGAACGAGCAATTCTTC	CSADSAGGQWNEQFF
TRBV6-6	TRBJ2-7	NA	TRBD1	TGTGCCAGCAGTTCCCAGGGGGTCGGCACCTACGAGCAGTACTTC	CASSSQGVGTYEQYF
TRBV12-3/TRBV12-4	TRBJ2-4	few	TRBD1	TGTGCCAGCAGCACCGACGGGACAGAAAACATTCAGTACTTC	CASSTDGTENIQYF
TRBV6-2/TRBV6-3	TRBJ2-2	NA	NA	TGTGCCAGTAGTTACCCGATTGGGAAGCTGTTTTTT	CASSYPIGKLFF
TRBV28	TRBJ1-6	NA	NA	TGTGCCAGCAGGGGATACTATAATTCACCCCTCCACTTT	CASRGYYNSPLHF
TRBV30	TRBJ1-1	few	NA	NA	CAWGTGTSFF
TRBV4-2	TRBJ2-7	NA	TRBD1	TGTGCCAGCAGCCATGTACCGGGACAGAACTACGAGCAGTACTTC	CASSHVPGQNYEQYF
TRBV20-1	TRBJ2-7	NA	TRBD2	TGCATTGCTAGAGACTCCCGACTAGCGGGAATCTACGAGCAGTATTTC	CIARDSRLAGIYEQYF
TRBV7-8	TRBJ1-4	NA	NA	TGTGCCAGCAGCTTAGCGGCGGCGGGATGGGCTAATGAAAAAATGTTTTTT	CASSLAAAGWANEKMFF
TRBV12-3/TRBV12-4	TRBJ2-7	NA	NA	TGTGCCAGCAGTTTGGTGGGACAAGGGTACGAGCAGTACTTC	CASSLVGQGYEQYF
TRBV11-3	TRBJ1-1	NA	TRBD1	TGTGCCAGCAGCTATGGGACAGGGGGGCCCCACTCAGCTTTCTTT	CASSYGTGGPHSAFF
TRBV12-3/TRBV12-4	TRBJ2-2	NA	NA	TGTGCCAGCAGATACAACAACGGGGAGCTGTTTTTT	CASRYNNGELFF
TRBV4-1	TRBJ1-1	many	NA	TGCGCCAGCAGCCGGGACGGGGGTAGGGCTTTCTTT	CASSRDGGRAFF
TRBV6-5	TRBJ2-6	NA	NA	TGTGCCAGCACAGACAGCGATCGGGCCAAAGTCCTGACTTTC	CASTDSDRAKVLTF
TRBV7-9	TRBJ1-1	NA	NA	TGTGCCAGCAGCCCAGGGGACACACAGGGATCGAACACTGAAGCTTTCTTT	CASSPGDTQGSNTEAFF
TRBV11-1	TRBJ2-7	NA	NA	TGTGCCAGCAGCCTAGATGGACAATGCTGCTCCTACGAGCAGTACTTC	CASSLDGQCCSYEQYF
TRBV12-3/TRBV12-4	TRBJ1-4	NA	NA	TGTGCCAGCAGTACCCCTATGGGGGTTCATGAAAAACTATTCTTT	CASSTPMGVHEKLFF
TRBV20-1	TRBJ2-7	NA	NA	TGCATTGCTAGAGATTTCGACAGGTCATCCTACGAGCAGTACTTC	CIARDFDRSSYEQYF
TRBV7-9	TRBJ1-6	NA	NA	TGTGCCAGCAGCCCCCCGGCGGGCTATAATTCACCCCTCCACTTT	CASSPPAGYNSPLHF
TRBV29-1	TRBJ2-4	NA	TRBD2	TGCAGCGTGAGGGAGGGCTCGGTGTTGGATGACAAAAACATTCAGTACTTC	CSVREGSVLDDKNIQYF
TRBV20-1	TRBJ1-1	NA	NA	TGCAGTGTCTCGCGGAGGTTAAGCACTGAAGCTTTCTTT	CSVSRRLSTEAFF
TRBV20-1	TRBJ2-3	NA	NA	TGCAGTGCTAGAGAATTTACGGGTTTCGCAGATACGCAGTATTTT	CSAREFTGFADTQYF
TRBV6-2/TRBV6-3	TRBJ1-1	NA	NA	TGTGCCAGCAGGCTACCGAGACCACGAACGGCTGAAGCTTTCTTT	CASRLPRPRTAEAFF
TRBV6-5	TRBJ1-5	NA	NA	TGTGCCAGCAGTTCCGTTTTACTTCAGCCCCATCATTTT	CASSSVLLQPHHF
TRBV29-1	TRBJ1-1	NA	NA	TGCAGCGGAGGGGAGTTGAACACTGAAGCTTTCTTT	CSGGELNTEAFF
TRBV11-2	TRBJ2-7	NA	NA	TGTGCCAGCAGCTTAGTTATTACCCGAATGGGCGAGCAATACTTC	CASSLVITRMGEQYF
TRBV7-2	TRBJ2-3	NA	NA	TGTGCCAGTAGCTTACCAGCCGCGAATACGCAGTATTTT	CASSLPAANTQYF
TRBV20-1	TRBJ1-3	NA	NA	TGCAATGCTAGAGATCAGAGGAGTGCCTCTGGGAACACCATATATTTT	CNARDQRSASGNTIYF
TRBV11-2	TRBJ2-7	NA	NA	TGTGTCAGCAGGAAAGGGATCGAGCAGTACTTC	CVSRKGIEQYF
TRBV11-2	TRBJ2-7	once	NA	TGTGCCAACAGCTCAGACGGAAGGGACGTGGGAATCTACGAGCAGTACTTC	CANSSDGRDVGIYEQYF
TRBV11-3	TRBJ2-1	NA	TRBD2	TGTGCCAACAACTCCCTAGCGGGGGGGCCGGGGAATGAGCAGTTCTTC	CANNSLAGGPGNEQFF
TRBV29-1	TRBJ2-1	NA	NA	TGCAGCGTTGAAACGGGGGCAGACCAGTTCTTC	CSVETGADQFF
TRBV20-1	TRBJ1-2	many	TRBD1	TGCAGTGCCCTGGACAGGAACTATGGCTACACCTTC	CSALDRNYGYTF
TRBV4-2	TRBJ2-7	NA	TRBD2	TGTGCCAGCAACCAAGATCAAGTAGCGGGAGAAGGCGAGCAATACTTC	CASNQDQVAGEGEQYF
TRBV12-3/TRBV12-4	TRBJ1-1	NA	NA	TGTGCCAGCAGTAAAAGACAGTGGGAGATAACTGAAGCTTTCTTT	CASSKRQWEITEAFF
TRBV4-1	TRBJ2-4	few	NA	TGCGCCAGCAGCCAAAAGATCCCCGGACAATGGGTGGGAAAAAACATTCAGTACTTC	CASSQKIPGQWVGKNIQYF
TRBV11-2	TRBJ2-1	NA	NA	TGTGCCAGCAGCTCTAGCTTGGGATACAATGAGCAGTTCTTC	CASSSSLGYNEQFF
TRBV6-6	TRBJ2-3	many	TRBD2	TGTGCCAGCATTTCGGGCGGGAGCCTCACAGATACGCAGTATTTT	CASISGGSLTDTQYF
TRBV11-2	TRBJ1-1	NA	NA	TGTGCCAGCAGCCTAAGGGAGGGCGCGGGCACTGAAGATTTCTTT	CASSLREGAGTEDFF
TRBV4-3	TRBJ1-2	NA	NA	TGCGCCAGCAGCCAACTCCTGGGGAGGAAATATGGCTACACCTTC	CASSQLLGRKYGYTF
TRBV29-1	TRBJ2-4	NA	TRBD2	TGCAGCGTTGAACACCCGGAGGGGGGCGGGGGGGCCAAATACATTCAGTACTTC	CSVEHPEGGGGAKYIQYF